Sequencing of this T cell receptor (beta chain) was carried out in a study of T cell repertoires in cytomegalovirus infection. The overall study: Public TCR beta signatures provided an indication of both CMV infection and a matching HLA type.

As to this clonotype: What it binds is not known.

Study-wide results and caveats: It was HLA-C-restricted CMV-specific TCR beta clonotypes that dominated the response ex vivo.

CDR3 size: 15 residues. After removal of 6 bases from V and 3 bases from J, the junction contained 7 bases not matched to a gene. Germline V gene data show CDR1 as MDHEN and CDR2 as SYDVKM. TCRdb reprocessed the reads via MiXCR and lists one record per CDR3 protein. The table lists roughly 760,000 distinct CDR3 sequences, 35% to 45% of them singletons. The sequence was obtained from a human donor in good health (CMV status not recorded). Some clones in this sample may be carry-over from other donors' samples. Sequencing was performed on PBMCs. V is TRBV28 and J is TRBJ1-2; TRBD1 matches 10 bases. CDR3 nucleotides: TGTGCCAGCAGGACCCCGGGACAGGGGCACTATGGCTACACCTTC. It encodes CASRTPGQGHYGYTF.